Here is one T cell receptor (beta chain) with its context. The entry originates in a study of blood T cell repertoires in COVID-19. Cohort assignment relied on participant-reported clinical history. V was clipped by 2 bases and J by 6 bases; unmatched bases: 11. The CDR3 length is 17 residues. Germline loops: CDR1 SGHVS, CDR2 FNYEAQ. In the source study's methods: Estimation of nucleated cell counts was performed using reference gene primer amplification. Measured with immunoSEQ multiplex PCR; TCRdb has only the in-frame clones, and not every one. Clonal size and the V and J genes are those of that table, whereas D and trimming came from the DNA. This table has a few hundred thousand clones, around 84% appearing once.

The V gene is TRBV7-6, the J gene TRBJ2-2; 8 nucleotides agree with TRBD1. Sequences were obtained from PBMCs or T cells enriched from blood (not recorded which). The sequence was obtained from a man aged 35 to 55 who had recovered from COVID-19. The CDR3 DNA reads TGTGCCAGCAGCTTAAGAGCGCAGGGGGCGCTTGCCGGGGAGCTGTTTTTT. Its translation: CASSLRAQGALAGELFF.